The clone carrying this TCR beta chain was detected ten times or more. Its antigen remains unidentified. Template switching by 5'RACE produced TCR cDNA, adding a universal primer site and UMIs. One entry per CDR3 protein results from TCRdb running MiXCR on the 5' RACE reads. The data hold some 110,000 distinct CDR3 sequences, with approximately 7% observed a single time. The record originates from a study of T cells after yellow fever vaccination. Study-level points and caveats: The secondary response showed a weaker magnitude and a faster peak, day 5 versus 15.

The CDR3 spans 16 residues. V lost 5 bases to trimming and J lost 4 bases, with 20 bases between them. CDR1 SGHTA and CDR2 FQGNSA come from the germline V gene. The J gene is TRBJ1-2, the V gene TRBV7-2; perhaps TRBD1 as D (5 bases). The input for sequencing was CD4+ T cells sorted from PBMCs, taken 10 days after the first yellow fever vaccination. This receptor was taken from a man aged 18 to 30 who received the YFV17D yellow fever vaccine. CDR3 DNA: TGTGCCAGCAGCCCCTCCGTTGGTGGGGCAGTCTATGGCTACACCTTC. As protein: CASSPSVGGAVYGYTF.